What follows are 26 T cell receptor beta chains derived from one specimen sequenced in a study of control samples from healthy donors and cancer patients. Clones were sequenced by immunoSEQ multiplex PCR, and TCRdb holds only the in-frame ones, with some missing. The table has approximately 70,000 clones, 83% seen once. Sequences were obtained from blood. These receptors all stem from a man aged 55 to 70 in good health.

This sequence joins TRBV5-1 and TRBJ2-7; tentatively, D is TRBD1 or TRBD2 (6 bases each). Looked up from germline, CDR1 is SGHRS and CDR2 is YFSETQ. The CDR3 is 14 residues long. The V gene lost 4 bases and the J gene lost 6 bases, with 17 bases spanning the gap. The CDR3: CASSAGTPPGEQYF. In DNA form, the CDR3 reads TGCGCCAGCAGCGCGGGGACACCCCCTGGCGAGCAGTACTTC.

The chain uses TRBV19 and TRBJ1-2; D is undetermined. The CDR3 has 13 amino acids. Looked up from germline, CDR1 is LNHDA and CDR2 is SQIVND (reference sequence). V lost 3 bases to trimming and J lost 4 bases, with 9 bases between them. CDR3 loop: CASSIGLPYGYTF. The CDR3 nucleotides read TGTGCCAGTAGTATCGGACTGCCCTATGGCTACACCTTC.

The V and J genes are TRBV7-2 and TRBJ1-2; D is perhaps TRBD1 (6 bases). The CDR3 sequence is 14 residues long. In germline, CDR1 is SGHTA, CDR2 FQGNSA. V was cut by 5 bases and J by 4 bases, with 14 bases left in between. For the CDR3, the DNA is TGTGCCAGCAGCCCCGGGGGCAGTCCCTATGGCTACACCTTC. As protein: CASSPGGSPYGYTF.

This rearrangement joins TRBV5-6 to TRBJ1-5; the match to TRBD1 covers 12 bases. This CDR3 comprises 15 residues. Per the germline V gene, CDR1 is SGHDT and CDR2 is YYEEEE. V lost 3 bases, J lost 6 bases, and 4 bases stayed unmatched. The CDR3: CASSSGTGGGQPQHF. The CDR3 nucleotides read TGTGCCAGCAGCTCCGGGACAGGGGGCGGTCAGCCCCAGCATTTT. The full variable domain, completed using reference TRBV5-6 and TRBJ1-5, is DAGVTQSPTHLIKTRGQQVTLRCSPKSGHDTVSWYQQALGQGPQFIFQYYEEEERQRGNFPDRFSGHQFPNYSSELNVNALLLGDSALYLCASSSGTGGGQPQHFGDGTRLSIL.

The chain couples TRBV2 to TRBJ1-2; D is undetermined. The CDR3 is made up of 14 amino acids. Trimming left V 4 bases short and J 1 base short, with 10 bases between. CDR1 is SNHLY and CDR2 is FYNNEI in the germline V gene. CDR3 loop: CASSGQSHNYGYTF. DNA for the CDR3: TGTGCCAGCAGTGGACAATCCCATAACTATGGCTACACCTTC. Supplemented by reference TRBV2 and TRBJ1-2, the full variable domain reads EPEVTQTPSHQVTQMGQEVILRCVPISNHLYFYWYRQILGQKVEFLVSFYNNEISEKSEIFDDQFSVERPDGSNFTLKIRSTKLEDSAMYFCASSGQSHNYGYTFGSGTRLTVV.

The sample holds a few counts of this clone. This rearrangement joins TRBV6-2 or TRBV6-3 to TRBJ1-4; D unresolved. V lost 5 bases and J 8 bases, leaving 18 bases between the germline ends. Germline values: CDR1 MNHEY, CDR2 SVGEGT. This CDR3 is 15 amino acids long. CDR3 sequence: CASSPSGYFLEKLFF. The CDR3 nucleotides are TGTGCCAGCAGTCCCTCGGGGTATTTTTTAGAAAAACTGTTTTTT.

The table lists this clone with a few counts. J is TRBJ1-2 and V is TRBV30; possibly TRBD1 for D (6 bases). The germline V and J ends were trimmed by 4 bases and 4 bases, with 13 bases remaining between them. This CDR3 has 13 amino acids. Germline V gene lookup returns CDR1 GTSNPN and CDR2 SVGIG (reference sequence). CDR3 sequence: CAWNRDRPYGYTF. CDR3 nucleotide sequence: TGTGCCTGGAACAGAGACAGGCCCTATGGCTACACCTTC.

The gene calls are TRBV4-3 and TRBJ2-7; 8 bases line up with TRBD1. This CDR3 spans 15 amino acids. CDR1 is LGHNA, CDR2 YSLEER, per germline. V shed 1 base, J shed 3 bases, and the junction held 5 bases outside the gene matches. Written as DNA, the CDR3 is TGCGCCAGCAGCCAAGGGACAGGGAAGTACTACGAGCAGTACTTC. Translation: CASSQGTGKYYEQYF.

V and J are TRBV5-1 and TRBJ2-5; 8 nucleotides align to TRBD1. The V gene end was trimmed by 2 bases and the J gene end by 0 bases; junction bases not matched to a gene: 6. The germline V gene encodes CDR1 SGHRS and CDR2 YFSETQ. The CDR3 extends over 16 amino acids. The CDR3 sequence is CASSLPDRGYQETQYF. For the CDR3, the DNA is TGCGCCAGCAGCTTACCCGACAGGGGCTACCAAGAGACCCAGTACTTC. The entire variable domain, with the rest obtained from reference TRBV5-1 and TRBJ2-5, is as follows: KAGVTQTPRYLIKTRGQQVTLSCSPISGHRSVSWYQQTPGQGLQFLFEYFSETQRNKGNFPGRFSGRQFSNSRSEMNVSTLELGDSALYLCASSLPDRGYQETQYFGPGTRLLVL.

The rearrangement joins TRBV3-1 (or the pseudogene TRBV3-2) to TRBJ2-3, with D perhaps TRBD1 (7 bases). Germline values: CDR1 LGHDT, CDR2 YNNKEL (reference sequence). The CDR3 is 19 amino acids. Trimming cost V 3 bases and J 0 bases, with 22 bases left between them. The CDR3 bases are TGTGCCAGCAGCCAGGGGTTGGGGGGCCCAGGGGGTAGCACAGATACGCAGTATTTT. It codes for CASSQGLGGPGGSTDTQYF.

The chain is built from TRBV6-2 or TRBV6-3 and TRBJ2-5, with D maybe TRBD1 (5 bases). Per the germline V gene, CDR1 is MNHEY and CDR2 is SVGEGT. The V gene lost 0 bases and the J gene lost 5 bases, with 13 bases spanning the gap. The CDR3 contains 15 residues. CDR3 residues: CASSYSGHTGETQYF. CDR3 coding DNA: TGTGCCAGCAGTTACTCCGGACATACCGGGGAGACCCAGTACTTC.

The chain has TRBV6-2 or TRBV6-3 and TRBJ1-5; 9 bases map to TRBD1. The ends lost 6 bases at V and 4 bases at J; junction bases unmatched: 7. Germline V gives CDR1 MNHEY, CDR2 SVGEGT. This CDR3 region has 15 residues. The CDR3 is CASSLTDRGNQPQHF. The DNA of the CDR3 is TGTGCCAGCAGCCTGACGGACAGGGGAAATCAGCCCCAGCATTTT.

This chain connects TRBV19 to TRBJ1-5; 8 positions match TRBD1. V shed 7 bases, J shed 1 base, and the junction held 12 bases outside the gene matches. Germline V gives CDR1 LNHDA, CDR2 SQIVND (reference sequence). This CDR3 comprises 17 residues. The CDR3 sequence is CASNIVTGGRSNQPQHF. The CDR3 bases are TGTGCCAGTAACATCGTCACAGGGGGTCGGAGCAATCAGCCCCAGCATTTT.

The gene calls are TRBV6-6 and TRBJ1-5; 7 bases match TRBD1. V shed 6 bases and J 0 bases; nucleotides not matched to a gene: 5. Germline assignment: CDR1 MNHNY and CDR2 SVGAGI (reference sequence). This CDR3 has 15 residues. DNA of the CDR3: TGTGCCAGCAGACCGGACAGGCGTAGCAATCAGCCCCAGCATTTT. The encoded protein is CASRPDRRSNQPQHF.

The V and J genes are TRBV2 and TRBJ1-1; 7 bases line up with TRBD1. The germline gives CDR1 SNHLY, CDR2 FYNNEI. This CDR3 has 15 amino acids. With 6 bases clipped from V and 2 bases from J, the junction kept 9 bases outside the gene matches. The CDR3 DNA follows: TGTGCCAGCAGCCTGAAAGGGGGCTCTAACACTGAAGCTTTCTTT. This translates into CASSLKGGSNTEAFF. The full variable domain, its missing parts supplied by reference TRBV2 and TRBJ1-1, is EPEVTQTPSHQVTQMGQEVILRCVPISNHLYFYWYRQILGQKVEFLVSFYNNEISEKSEIFDDQFSVERPDGSNFTLKIRSTKLEDSAMYFCASSLKGGSNTEAFFGQGTRLTVV.

The chain carries TRBV6-1 and TRBJ2-3; 15 bases line up with TRBD2. This CDR3 has 15 amino acids. V gave up 2 bases and J gave up 11 bases; unmatched junction bases: 5. The V gene's germline CDR1 is MNHNS and CDR2 SASEGT. This chain's CDR3 is CASSERGLAGGLQYF. The DNA of the CDR3 is TGTGCCAGCAGTGAAAGGGGACTAGCGGGAGGATTGCAGTATTTT.

The DNA for the CDR3 is TGTGCCAGTAGCTTCGGACAGCGGGAATTGGGGGTTGGCTACACCTTC. It yields the protein CASSFGQRELGVGYTF. The chain recombines TRBV19 with TRBJ1-2; D might be TRBD1 (6 bases). V lost 6 bases to trimming and J lost 7 bases, with 24 bases between them. CDR3 length equals 16 residues. Germline CDR1 reads LNHDA; CDR2 reads SQIVND (reference sequence).

This clone appeared many times. The chain joins TRBV4-2 to TRBJ2-6, with D possibly called TRBD1 or TRBD2 (5 bases each). V was clipped by 4 bases and J by 0 bases, with 10 bases between them. This CDR3 comprises 16 residues. Germline lookup yields CDR1 LGHNA and CDR2 YNFKEQ. The CDR3 region has the DNA TGTGCCAGCAGCCGGGACCGAAGCTCTGGGGCCAACGTCCTGACTTTC. Translated, it gives CASSRDRSSGANVLTF.

The chain carries TRBV6-6 and TRBJ2-1; possibly TRBD2 for D (6 bases). The CDR3 loop spans 13 amino acids. V was cut by 11 bases and J by 0 bases, with 11 bases left in between. Per germline, CDR1 MNHNY and CDR2 SVGAGI (reference sequence). The CDR3 sequence: CAGGASSYNEQFF. CDR3 in DNA: TGTGCCGGCGGGGCTAGCTCCTACAATGAGCAGTTCTTC.

The gene calls are TRBV30 and TRBJ2-7, with 11 bases that match TRBD1. Germline V CDR1 and CDR2: GTSNPN, SVGIG (reference sequence). CDR3 length equals 13 residues. The V segment lost 4 bases and the J segment 4 bases; nucleotides outside the gene matches: 3. Here the CDR3 DNA reads TGTGCCTGGACCGGGACAGGGGGTTACGAGCAGTACTTC. Protein: CAWTGTGGYEQYF.

On this clone: A much bigger clone sits one base away, suggesting this may be a read error. At the DNA level, this CDR3 is encoded by other sequences in the same sample as well. The chain links TRBV6-5 to TRBJ2-5; 9 bases fit TRBD1. V lost 5 bases, J lost 5 bases, and 3 bases stayed unmatched. Germline V gene sequence: CDR1 MNHEY, CDR2 SVGAGI. The CDR3 length is 13 residues. Written as DNA, the CDR3 is TGTGCCAGCAGTAGGGACAGGGACGAGACCCAGTACTTC. Its protein product is CASSRDRDETQYF.

The chain employs TRBV7-2 and TRBJ2-5; D uncertain. Germline V gene sequence: CDR1 SGHTA, CDR2 FQGNSA. This CDR3 contains 10 residues. Trimming took 9 bases from V and 5 from J, leaving 7 bases between them. CDR3 DNA sequence: TGTGCCAGTGGTGGTGAGACCCAGTACTTC. It codes for CASGGETQYF.

V is TRBV5-6 and J is TRBJ2-7; unclear D gene. From germline, CDR1 is SGHDT and CDR2 YYEEEE. V lost 6 bases to trimming and J lost 2 bases, with 9 bases between them. CDR3 length: 12 residues. This CDR3 reads CASTGLTYEQYF. Written as DNA, the CDR3 is TGTGCCAGCACCGGCCTCACCTACGAGCAGTACTTC.

V is TRBV7-2 and J is TRBJ2-1; 11 bases agree with TRBD2. V lost 1 base and J lost 6; bases outside the gene matches: 8. The length of the CDR3 is 17 residues. Per germline, CDR1 SGHTA and CDR2 FQGNSA. The CDR3 nucleotides are TGTGCCAGCAGCTTAGAGGTGGGACTAGCGGAGCTCAATGAGCAGTTCTTC. Translated: CASSLEVGLAELNEQFF.

Only a few counts were recorded for this clone. The chain carries TRBV5-5 and TRBJ2-1; D is possibly TRBD2 (6 bases). In germline, CDR1 is SGHKS, CDR2 YYEKEE (reference sequence). The ends were cut back, 4 bases at V and 4 bases at J, with 12 bases in the middle. The CDR3 is 14 amino acids. DNA of the CDR3: TGTGCCAGCAGCGTCGGGACTTTATACAATGAGCAGTTCTTC. Protein product: CASSVGTLYNEQFF.

The rearrangement links TRBV6-1 to TRBJ1-2, with TRBD1 as a possible D gene (5 bases). CDR1 and CDR2 from the germline V gene are MNHNS and SASEGT. CDR3 length: 14 residues. Trimming cost V 3 bases and J 4 bases, with 12 bases left between them. The CDR3 region is CASSERGASYGYTF. The CDR3 DNA reads as TGTGCCAGCAGTGAGCGCGGGGCTAGCTATGGCTACACCTTC.